These 5 T cell receptor beta chains were sequenced from one sample in a study of T cell repertoires in cytomegalovirus infection. One entry per CDR3 protein, called by TCRdb with MiXCR from the reads. The sample has 700,000 to 850,000 distinct CDR3 sequences, 30% to 35% seen once; the top ten hold around an eighth. These receptors have no identified antigens. The specimen was cultured CD8+ T cells from PBMCs, collected from culture after CMV antigen stimulation. All receptors come from a human donor in good health (CMV status not recorded). Some clones in this sample may be carry-over from other donors' samples.

This clonotype has more than one count but fewer than ten. This chain connects TRBV6-5 to TRBJ2-6; D remains ambiguous. In germline, CDR1 is MNHEY, CDR2 SVGAGI. Trimming removed 2 bases from V and 4 bases from J, with 9 bases in between. The CDR3 is 15 amino acids. The CDR3: CASSYEVLGANVLTF. CDR3 DNA: TGTGCCAGCAGTTACGAGGTGCTAGGGGCCAACGTCCTGACTTTC.

The chain uses TRBV5-6 and TRBJ2-1; no reliable D call. This CDR3 comprises 17 residues. Per the germline V gene, CDR1 is SGHDT and CDR2 is YYEEEE. V was shortened by 4 bases and J by 2 bases, with 19 bases between the two germline ends. CDR3 DNA sequence: TGTGCCAGCAGCGTAAGGACGTATAGTAACCCCTACAATGAGCAGTTCTTC. Protein product: CASSVRTYSNPYNEQFF.

In DNA form, the CDR3 reads TGTGCCAGCAGCCCTATGGGCATGGAGGGCGATGAAGCTTTCTTT. Protein sequence: CASSPMGMEGDEAFF. The chain carries TRBV7-6 and TRBJ1-1; D ambiguous. The CDR3 spans 15 residues. V gave up 5 bases and J gave up 7 bases, with 20 bases separating them. The V gene's germline CDR1 is SGHVS and CDR2 FNYEAQ. Complete variable domain (other parts from reference TRBV7-6 and TRBJ1-1): GAGVSQSPRYKVTKRGQDVALRCDPISGHVSLYWYRQALGQGPEFLTYFNYEAQQDKSGLPNDRFSAERPEGSISTLTIQRTEQRDSAMYRCASSPMGMEGDEAFFGQGTRLTVV.

This clonotype is medium-sized within its sample. The rearrangement joins TRBV7-6 to TRBJ2-5; 9 nucleotides line up with TRBD1. This CDR3 has 15 residues. Germline V gene data show CDR1 as SGHVS and CDR2 as FNYEAQ. After removal of 2 bases from V and 5 bases from J, the junction contained 6 bases not matched to a gene. CDR3 region: CASSLRTGDGETQYF. The CDR3 DNA reads TGTGCCAGCAGCTTAAGGACAGGGGATGGGGAGACCCAGTACTTC.

In this sample, this clonotype turned up many times. The chain recombines TRBV7-8 with TRBJ2-1, with D hard to call. Trimming shortened V by 2 bases and J by 3 bases, and 14 bases separated the two germline ends. Germline V CDR1 and CDR2: SGHVS, FQNEAQ. The CDR3 totals 16 residues. CDR3 protein: CASSLPPWVSYNEQFF. CDR3 DNA sequence: TGTGCCAGCAGCTTACCTCCCTGGGTTAGCTACAATGAGCAGTTCTTC.